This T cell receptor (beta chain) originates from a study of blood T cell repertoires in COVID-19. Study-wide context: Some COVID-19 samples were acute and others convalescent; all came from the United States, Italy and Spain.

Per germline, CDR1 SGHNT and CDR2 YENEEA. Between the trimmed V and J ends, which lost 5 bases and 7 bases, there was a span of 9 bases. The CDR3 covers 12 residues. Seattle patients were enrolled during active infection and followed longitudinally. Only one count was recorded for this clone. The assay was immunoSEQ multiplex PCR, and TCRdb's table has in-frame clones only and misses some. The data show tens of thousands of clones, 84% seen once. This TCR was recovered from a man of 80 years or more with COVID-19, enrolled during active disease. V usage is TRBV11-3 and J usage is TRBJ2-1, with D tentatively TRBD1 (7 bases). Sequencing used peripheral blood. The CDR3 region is CASSAGQNEQFF. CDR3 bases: TGTGCCAGCAGCGCGGGACAGAATGAGCAGTTCTTC.